The 15 T cell receptor beta chains given below trace back to one sample, sequenced in a study of blood T cell repertoires in COVID-19 (dated by TCRdb to the early 2020s). The method was the immunoSEQ multiplex PCR assay. Held by TCRdb, this immuneACCESS table contains in-frame sequences only and omits some clones. Under half of the omission traces to an unresolved V gene where checked; the cause of the rest is unknown. The sample table contains fewer than 200,000 clones; only one count was recorded for around 79% of them. The ten top clones hold roughly 28% of the sample. Sequencing was carried out using peripheral blood. The receptors originated from a woman between 65 and 79 years old with acute or convalescent COVID-19.

The chain links TRBV2 to TRBJ2-1; 7 bases map to TRBD2. Looked up from germline, CDR1 is SNHLY and CDR2 is FYNNEI. V lost 7 bases and J lost 1; bases outside the gene matches: 7. CDR3 length: 15 residues. Here the CDR3 DNA reads TGTGCCAGCAAGCTCGGGGGGAGGTCCTACAATGAGCAGTTCTTC. It yields the protein CASKLGGRSYNEQFF.

V gene TRBV5-4 combines with J gene TRBJ2-7; no reliable D call. Germline CDR1 reads SGHNT; CDR2 reads YYREEE (reference sequence). The V end lost 1 base, the J end lost 9 bases, and 17 bases lay between the germline ends. The CDR3 consists of 14 residues. In DNA, the CDR3 is TGTGCCAGCAGCTTGTACAGCAGACCCTTATTGCAGTACTTC. Protein: CASSLYSRPLLQYF.

The chain couples TRBV10-2 to TRBJ1-6, with D possibly being TRBD1 (6 bases). V was pared by 2 bases and J by 9 bases, with 14 bases between. The germline gives CDR1 WSHSY, CDR2 SAAADI. The CDR3 covers 15 residues. The CDR3 spells CASSERTAWGSPLHF. The CDR3 nucleotides are TGCGCCAGCAGTGAGAGGACAGCCTGGGGTTCACCCCTCCACTTT.

V is TRBV27 and J is TRBJ1-1, with 7 bases lining up with TRBD1. Trimming cost V 5 bases and J 1 base; bases outside gene matches: 7. The germline CDR1 and CDR2 sequences are MNHEY and SMNVEV (reference sequence). The CDR3 runs to 15 residues. The CDR3 spells CASSKLGTANTEAFF. Written as DNA, the CDR3 is TGTGCCAGCAGTAAACTCGGGACAGCGAACACTGAAGCTTTCTTT.

V usage is TRBV9 and J usage is TRBJ1-2, with unresolved D. Trimming left V 0 bases short and J 7 bases short, with 13 bases between. There are 14 residues in the CDR3. Germline CDR1 is SGDLS and CDR2 is YYNGEE. The CDR3 nucleotides read TGTGCCAGCAGCGTAGATCTACTAGGACGTGGCTACACCTTC. It codes for CASSVDLLGRGYTF.

The chain carries TRBV19 and TRBJ2-7; D may be TRBD2 (5 bases). V dropped 6 bases and J dropped 0 bases, with 15 bases sitting between them. The CDR3 totals 15 residues. Germline V gene data show CDR1 as LNHDA and CDR2 as SQIVND (reference sequence). The CDR3 is CASRVRSGGSYEQYF. In nucleotides, the CDR3 is TGTGCCAGTAGGGTGCGAAGCGGCGGCTCCTACGAGCAGTACTTC.

The chain carries TRBV7-2 and TRBJ1-1; D not resolved. The ends were cut back, 5 bases at V and 7 bases at J, with 14 bases in the middle. This CDR3 has 13 residues. CDR1 SGHTA and CDR2 FQGNSA come from the germline V gene. The CDR3 coding sequence is TGTGCCAGCAGCAGTAACAGACCGTTTGAAGCTTTCTTT. It encodes CASSSNRPFEAFF.

The CDR3 reads CASSRELSETQYF. The CDR3 DNA reads TGCGCCAGCAGCCGGGAACTATCAGAGACCCAGTACTTC. The rearrangement joins TRBV5-1 to TRBJ2-5, with a tentative D call TRBD2 (5 bases). V dropped 4 bases and J dropped 4 bases, with 11 bases sitting between them. Germline V gene sequence: CDR1 SGHRS, CDR2 YFSETQ. The CDR3 is made up of 13 amino acids.

The chain couples TRBV29-1 to TRBJ2-1; 13 bases agree with TRBD2. The CDR3 contains 14 residues. Germline V gene sequence: CDR1 SQVTM, CDR2 ANQGSEA. V gave up 7 bases and J gave up 6 bases; unmatched junction bases: 6. The CDR3 coding sequence is TGCAGCGCCACAGGGACTAGCGGGACCAATGAGCAGTTCTTC. Its translation is CSATGTSGTNEQFF.

The count of this clone is one. The chain couples TRBV21-1 to TRBJ1-5; the table gives TRBD1 as D, unverified against the DNA. TRBV21-1 is labeled a pseudogene. The CDR3 has 16 amino acids. The CDR3 DNA is TGTGCCAGCAGCAAGGCCAGAACATATAGCAATCAGCCCCAGCATTTT. It is translated as CASSKARTYSNQPQHF.

This rearrangement joins TRBV6-5 to TRBJ2-5, with D hard to call. CDR3 size: 11 residues. V was clipped by 2 bases and J by 5 bases, with 3 bases between them. Germline V gene sequence: CDR1 MNHEY, CDR2 SVGAGI. CDR3 DNA: TGTGCCAGCAGTTACCGGGAGACCCAGTACTTC. It codes for CASSYRETQYF.

This chain joins TRBV19 and TRBJ2-1; perhaps TRBD2 as D (6 bases). The CDR3 has 14 amino acids. Germline CDR1 and CDR2: LNHDA and SQIVND (reference sequence). With 5 bases removed from V and 8 bases from J, the gap between germline ends came to 16 bases. This CDR3 reads CASSRLALRDEQFF. The CDR3 DNA is TGTGCCAGTAGTCGGCTAGCGTTACGCGATGAGCAGTTCTTC.

This clone occurred many times. The V and J genes are TRBV27 and TRBJ1-4, with no clear D. The length of the CDR3 is 17 residues. The V gene lost 5 bases and the J gene lost 0 bases, with 16 bases spanning the gap. Germline V gives CDR1 MNHEY, CDR2 SMNVEV (reference sequence). Written as DNA, the CDR3 is TGTGCCAGCAGTCCCGCAGGAACCCTTGCAACTAATGAAAAACTGTTTTTT. Protein product: CASSPAGTLATNEKLFF. The complete variable domain, with remaining parts taken from reference TRBV27 and TRBJ1-4, reads EAQVTQNPRYLITVTGKKLTVTCSQNMNHEYMSWYRQDPGLGLRQIYYSMNVEVTDKGDVPEGYKVSRKEKRNFPLILESPSPNQTSLYFCASSPAGTLATNEKLFFGSGTQLSVL.

This sequence joins TRBV19 and TRBJ1-1; 7 nucleotides align to TRBD1. This CDR3 comprises 14 residues. V gave up 5 bases and J gave up 5 bases; unmatched junction bases: 8. Germline CDR1 LNHDA, CDR2 SQIVND (reference sequence). CDR3 sequence reads: CASSRTGAGTEAFF. CDR3 sequence (DNA): TGTGCCAGTAGTCGTACAGGGGCTGGGACTGAAGCTTTCTTT.

The chain is built from TRBV5-1 and TRBJ2-1; 8 bases line up with TRBD1. The CDR3 totals 14 residues. Trimming at V came to 1 base and at J to 7 bases, leaving 4 bases not matched to a gene. Germline loops: CDR1 SGHRS, CDR2 YFSETQ. In DNA, the CDR3 is TGCGCCAGCAGCTTGAGACAGGGGATTAATGAGCAGTTCTTC. This codes for CASSLRQGINEQFF.